A selection of T cell receptor beta chains follows, all from one sample in a study of shared clonotypes between healthy human individuals. The data were produced by immunoSEQ multiplex PCR, yet TCRdb's version contains in-frame clones alone and is incomplete. The table shows a few hundred thousand clones, with nearly 97% occurring only once. The sample consisted of naive CD8+ T cells sorted from blood. The receptors come from a woman aged 25 to 39 in good health. Both conserved end residues are part of each CDR3. D genes are given only for firm matches. Where a row states a size, it is once, few, many or the class of an expanded clone; other rows omit it.

.	TRBJ2-7	.	TRBV5-1	CASSETQGTRAYEQYF	TGCGCCAGCAGCGAGACCCAAGGGACAAGAGCCTACGAGCAGTACTTC
.	TRBJ2-5	.	TRBV13	CASSLQGKQETQYF	TGTGCCAGCAGCTTGCAGGGGAAACAAGAGACCCAGTACTTC
.	TRBJ1-2	.	TRBV5-1	CASSPQRSNYGYTF	TGCGCCAGCAGCCCCCAGAGATCCAACTATGGCTACACCTTC
.	TRBJ2-2	.	TRBV27	CASSVIGGRELFF	TGTGCCAGCAGCGTTATCGGAGGCCGGGAGCTGTTTTTT
TRBD1	TRBJ2-3	.	TRBV7-9	CASTRDSFTDTQYF	TGTGCCAGCACCCGGGACAGCTTCACAGATACGCAGTATTTT
.	TRBJ1-1	.	TRBV27	CASRIQWNTEAFF	TGTGCCAGCAGGATACAGTGGAACACTGAAGCTTTCTTT
.	TRBJ1-1	once	TRBV6-1	CASSEIGGLTEAFF	TGTGCCAGCAGTGAAATTGGTGGGCTCACTGAAGCTTTCTTT
TRBD1	TRBJ2-5	.	TRBV5-6	CASSRGQGAEETQYF	TGTGCCAGCAGCCGGGGACAGGGGGCCGAAGAGACCCAGTACTTC
.	TRBJ1-3	.	TRBV7-9	CASSLTLGYTIYF	TGTGCCAGCAGCTTAACTTTGGGATACACCATATATTTT
.	TRBJ1-1	once	TRBV19	CASSIRRWRYTEAFF	TGTGCCAGTAGTATAAGACGGTGGAGGTACACTGAAGCTTTCTTT
.	TRBJ1-2	.	TRBV6-1	CASSVEFPYGYTF	TGTGCCAGCAGTGTAGAATTTCCCTATGGCTACACCTTC
.	TRBJ2-1	.	TRBV20-1	CSASILNEQFF	TGCAGTGCTTCGATATTAAATGAGCAGTTCTTC
.	TRBJ1-1	.	TRBV7-9	CASSDLHEAFF	TGTGCCAGCAGCGATTTACATGAAGCTTTCTTT
.	TRBJ2-5	.	TRBV5-4	CASSPAGETQYF	TGTGCCAGCAGCCCAGCGGGAGAGACCCAGTACTTC
.	TRBJ2-3	.	TRBV11-1	CASSLGGDTQYF	TGTGCCAGCAGCTTAGGGGGGGATACGCAGTATTTT
.	TRBJ2-7	.	TRBV27	CASSLTVGDYEQYF	TGTGCCAGCAGCCTCACCGTAGGAGACTACGAGCAGTACTTC
TRBD1	TRBJ1-1	few	TRBV19	CASSIGQGGAFF	TGTGCCAGTAGTATCGGACAGGGTGGCGCTTTCTTT
TRBD2	TRBJ2-1	.	TRBV28	CASSFPPPGPNLVAGEGDEQFF	TGTGCCAGCAGCTTTCCACCCCCGGGACCGAACCTTGTGGCGGGAGAGGGAGATGAGCAGTTCTTC
TRBD2	TRBJ2-7	.	TRBV6-5	CASSSQRESDYEQYF	TGTGCCAGCAGTTCGCAGCGGGAAAGCGACTACGAGCAGTACTTC
TRBD2	TRBJ2-2	.	TRBV5-4	CASNLVVASGSTGELFF	TGTGCCAGCAACTTGGTTGTAGCTAGCGGGAGCACCGGGGAGCTGTTTTTT
TRBD2	TRBJ2-7	.	TRBV27	CASSPVAGGTYEQYF	TGTGCCAGCAGTCCCGTAGCGGGAGGGACGTACGAGCAGTACTTC
TRBD1	TRBJ2-7	.	TRBV2	CARRTGSSYEQYF	TGTGCCCGGAGGACAGGGAGCTCCTACGAGCAGTACTTC
TRBD1	TRBJ2-7	.	TRBV11-2	CASSLIPGQGAYEQYF	TGTGCCAGCAGCTTAATTCCGGGACAGGGGGCCTACGAGCAGTACTTC
.	TRBJ2-2	.	TRBV27	CASSSIVPGELFF	TGTGCCAGCAGTAGTATTGTGCCCGGGGAGCTGTTTTTT
.	TRBJ2-7	.	TRBV27	CASSFTESSYEQYF	TGTGCCAGCAGTTTTACGGAGAGCTCCTACGAGCAGTACTTC
.	TRBJ1-1	.	TRBV4-2	CASSLLPGSNTEAFF	TGTGCCAGCAGCCTCCTCCCTGGCTCGAACACTGAAGCTTTCTTT
.	TRBJ2-1	.	TRBV6-4	CATRWPYRYNEQFF	TGTGCCACCAGGTGGCCCTATCGCTACAATGAGCAGTTCTTC